This T cell receptor beta chain was captured by sequencing in a study of sequential checkpoint blockade in melanoma. Study overall: Patients were randomized 1:1 to nivolumab-then-ipilimumab or ipilimumab-then-nivolumab first-line. General study points: Patients with week-13 increases in T-cell fraction and clonality benefited about 30 times more often.

The treatment is: randomized to nivolumab then ipilimumab (arm A) or the reverse (arm B). This table comes from immunoSEQ multiplex PCR, and its TCRdb copy is limited to in-frame clones, with some not included. The data show 15,000 to 20,000 clones, under 85% seen once. Note on this clone: Its target is unknown.

The germline V and J ends were trimmed by 6 bases and 1 base, with 9 bases remaining between them. The length of the CDR3 is 13 residues. CDR1 is KGHSH, CDR2 LQKENI, per germline. V is TRBV18 and J is TRBJ1-1; TRBD1 is a possible D gene (5 bases). Sequenced material: tumor tissue (inferred from file names), taken from a patient given nivolumab and ipilimumab in sequence. This TCR derives from a human donor with melanoma. CDR3 bases: TGTGCCAGCTCGCTGGACAAGAACACTGAAGCTTTCTTT. Amino acids: CASSLDKNTEAFF.